This TCR beta chain was retrieved from a study of T cells after yellow fever vaccination. As for the study in general: Separation of EM, EMRA, CM and Tscm memory subsets by sorting relied on CD3, CD45RA, CCR7 and CD95. Study findings and constraints: A small share of clonotypes appeared in both CD4 and CD8 compartments.

There are 17 residues in the CDR3. The germline gives CDR1 MDHEN, CDR2 SYDVKM. V dropped 7 bases and J dropped 0 bases, with 19 bases sitting between them. This clonotype came up many times. TCR cDNA was made by 5'RACE template switching, adding a universal primer site and UMIs. One entry per CDR3 protein results from TCRdb running MiXCR on the 5' RACE reads. The repertoire includes about 32,000 distinct CDR3 sequences, over 9.5% of them detected once, and approximately 12% sits in the top ten. The chain has TRBV28 and TRBJ2-1; TRBD2 is a possible D gene (6 bases). The clonotype originates from a man between 18 and 35 years old who received the YFV17D yellow fever vaccine. The specimen was PBMCs, either bulk or a sorted T-cell subset (CD4+, CD8+, memory, or dextramer-sorted; not recorded which), collected about 2 weeks after the first yellow fever vaccination. The CDR3 coding sequence is TGTGCCAGCACATCTGCGGGGCTCCAGAGCTCCTACAATGAGCAGTTCTTC. It yields the protein CASTSAGLQSSYNEQFF. Filled out from reference TRBV28 and TRBJ2-1, the complete variable domain reads DVKVTQSSRYLVKRTGEKVFLECVQDMDHENMFWYRQDPGLGLRLIYFSYDVKMKEKGDIPEGYSVSREKKERFSLILESASTNQTSMYLCASTSAGLQSSYNEQFFGPGTRLTVL.